The 16 T cell receptor beta chains listed next were all sequenced from one sample in a study of blood T cell repertoires in COVID-19. Profiling relied on immunoSEQ multiplex PCR, and the TCRdb table lists in-frame clones only, not all of them. Among roughly 250,000 clones listed, 70% to 90% were seen once. The sample taken for sequencing was PBMCs or T cells enriched from blood (not recorded which). The origin of the receptors is a woman in her 40s with acute COVID-19.

The CDR3 region has the DNA TGTGCCATAGAAGTCCACGGACAGTCCTATGGCTACACCTTC. Its translation is CAIEVHGQSYGYTF. The chain employs TRBV28 and TRBJ1-2, with D possibly TRBD1 on 6 matching bases. Between the trimmed V and J ends, which lost 10 bases and 4 bases, there was a span of 19 bases. The CDR3 spans 14 residues. Germline V gene data show CDR1 as MDHEN and CDR2 as SYDVKM.

The chain joins TRBV20-1 to TRBJ1-1; D unclear. Germline V gives CDR1 DFQATT, CDR2 SNEGSKA (reference sequence). The CDR3 runs 12 residues. V lost 3 bases and J lost 1, with 6 bases in between. The DNA for the CDR3 is TGCAGTGCTAGTAAGCGGAACACTGAAGCTTTCTTT. It codes for CSASKRNTEAFF.

The chain is built from TRBV19 and TRBJ2-3; 9 nucleotides line up with TRBD1. V lost 8 bases to trimming and J lost 8 bases; unmatched junction nucleotides: 11. This CDR3 is 14 amino acids long. Germline CDR1 reads LNHDA; CDR2 reads SQIVND (reference sequence). The CDR3: CASHTGGAVLTQYF. CDR3 nucleotide sequence: TGTGCCAGTCACACAGGGGGCGCGGTGCTTACGCAGTATTTT.

The gene calls are TRBV29-1 and TRBJ2-3; D is perhaps TRBD2 (6 bases). V was pared by 3 bases and J by 2 bases, with 12 bases between. The CDR3 contains 14 residues. Germline V CDR1 and CDR2: SQVTM, ANQGSEA. For the CDR3, the DNA is TGCAGCGTTGATGCGGGAAGGACCACAGATACGCAGTATTTT. This translates into CSVDAGRTTDTQYF.

The chain has TRBV7-9 and TRBJ2-3; TRBD1 matches 9 bases. Germline CDR1 reads SEHNR; CDR2 reads FQNEAQ (reference sequence). The CDR3 length is 19 residues. V shed 5 bases and J 0 bases; nucleotides not matched to a gene: 15. The CDR3 spells CASSETTGGWGSSTDTQYF. CDR3 nucleotides: TGTGCCAGCAGCGAAACCACAGGGGGCTGGGGGTCTAGCACAGATACGCAGTATTTT. The entire variable domain, with the rest obtained from reference TRBV7-9 and TRBJ2-3, is as follows: DTGVSQNPRHKITKRGQNVTFRCDPISEHNRLYWYRQTLGQGPEFLTYFQNEAQLEKSRLLSDRFSAERPKGSFSTLEIQRTEQGDSAMYLCASSETTGGWGSSTDTQYFGPGTRLTVL.

This chain joins TRBV3-1 (or the pseudogene TRBV3-2) and TRBJ2-2; no firm D call. The V end was cut by 2 bases, the J end by 1 base, with 2 bases between. CDR3 length equals 13 residues. Germline CDR1 is LGHDT and CDR2 is YNNKEL (reference sequence). The CDR3: CASSQQNTGELFF. CDR3 DNA sequence: TGTGCCAGCAGCCAACAGAACACCGGGGAGCTGTTTTTT.

CDR3 sequence reads: CASSQTTGRRNSPLHF. As DNA, the CDR3 is TGTGCCAGTAGTCAAACGACAGGGCGGAGGAATTCACCCCTCCACTTT. The chain employs TRBV19 and TRBJ1-6; 7 bases are a match to TRBD1. Unmatched junction bases numbered 11, after V lost 5 bases and J lost 7 bases. Per the germline V gene, CDR1 is LNHDA and CDR2 is SQIVND (reference sequence). This CDR3 contains 16 residues.

This chain links TRBV12-3 or TRBV12-4 with TRBJ2-7; D is uncertain. This CDR3 contains 13 residues. Trimming removed 6 bases at V and 3 bases at J, with 12 bases between. The CDR3 is CASSSQHLYEQYF. The CDR3 DNA sequence: TGTGCCAGCAGCTCACAACACCTCTACGAGCAGTACTTC.

The genes are TRBV9 and TRBJ1-1; TRBD1 matches at 10 bases. The V gene's germline CDR1 is SGDLS and CDR2 YYNGEE. The junction had 10 bases not matched to a gene; V was cut back by 0 bases and J by 5 bases. This CDR3 contains 17 residues. The CDR3 nucleotides are TGTGCCAGCAGCGTAGCGGTCGGGGACAGGGGACGTACTGAAGCTTTCTTT. This translates into CASSVAVGDRGRTEAFF.

The chain combines TRBV5-1 with TRBJ2-1; TRBD2 aligns across 11 bases. The V segment lost 2 bases and the J segment 0 bases; nucleotides outside the gene matches: 4. CDR3 size: 17 residues. Germline CDR1 reads SGHRS; CDR2 reads YFSETQ. The CDR3: CASSLLGLADSYNEQFF. CDR3 in DNA: TGCGCCAGCAGCTTACTGGGACTAGCGGACTCCTACAATGAGCAGTTCTTC.

A note on this clone: At the DNA level, this CDR3 is encoded by other sequences in the same sample as well. The chain is built from TRBV7-6 and TRBJ1-1; 8 bases line up with TRBD1. The junction had 3 bases not matched to a gene; V was cut back by 5 bases and J by 1 base. The CDR3 is 14 amino acids. The germline gives CDR1 SGHVS, CDR2 FNYEAQ. CDR3 protein: CASSPGQGNTEAFF. The CDR3 region has the DNA TGTGCCAGCAGCCCTGGACAGGGGAACACTGAAGCTTTCTTT.

The rearrangement links TRBV4-1 to TRBJ2-7; D call uncertain. This CDR3 is built from 13 residues. The V and J ends lost 4 bases and 1 base respectively, with 8 bases between them. The germline CDR1 and CDR2 sequences are MGHRA and YSYEKL. The CDR3 protein is CASSPSCSYEQYV. As DNA, the CDR3 is TGCGCCAGCAGCCCCTCGTGTTCCTACGAGCAGTACGTC.

V is TRBV20-1 and J is TRBJ2-7; TRBD1 aligns across 9 bases. This CDR3 is built from 14 residues. Trimming at V came to 3 bases and at J to 2 bases, leaving 5 bases not matched to a gene. CDR1 is DFQATT and CDR2 is SNEGSKA in the germline V gene (reference sequence). The CDR3 region has the DNA TGCAGTGCTAGTGGACAGGGGATGACCTACGAGCAGTACTTC. Translated, it gives CSASGQGMTYEQYF.

The chain uses TRBV3-1 (or the pseudogene TRBV3-2) and TRBJ2-1, with TRBD2 identical over 8 bases. There are 19 residues in the CDR3. V lost 1 base and J lost 8; bases outside the gene matches: 19. The germline V gene has CDR1 LGHDT and CDR2 YNNKEL (reference sequence). The DNA for the CDR3 is TGTGCCAGCAGCCAAGTACTTAGGAGCGGGAGAGCGGCAAGCTATGAGCAGTTCTTC. It is translated as CASSQVLRSGRAASYEQFF.

The J gene is TRBJ2-1, the V gene TRBV2; 7 bases map to TRBD2. Unmatched junction bases numbered 1, after V lost 7 bases and J lost 1 base. CDR3 size: 13 residues. Germline V gene data show CDR1 as SNHLY and CDR2 as FYNNEI. The CDR3 loop reads CASTSGSYNEQFF. The CDR3 region has the DNA TGTGCCAGCACTAGCGGATCCTACAATGAGCAGTTCTTC.

V gene TRBV6-5 combines with J gene TRBJ1-5; TRBD1 is a possible D gene (5 bases). CDR3 length equals 16 residues. CDR1 is MNHEY, CDR2 SVGAGI, per germline. With 4 bases removed from V and 0 bases from J, the gap between germline ends came to 13 bases. In DNA, the CDR3 is TGTGCCAGCAGTTTAGGGGATCAATTTAGCAATCAGCCCCAGCATTTT. It yields the protein CASSLGDQFSNQPQHF.